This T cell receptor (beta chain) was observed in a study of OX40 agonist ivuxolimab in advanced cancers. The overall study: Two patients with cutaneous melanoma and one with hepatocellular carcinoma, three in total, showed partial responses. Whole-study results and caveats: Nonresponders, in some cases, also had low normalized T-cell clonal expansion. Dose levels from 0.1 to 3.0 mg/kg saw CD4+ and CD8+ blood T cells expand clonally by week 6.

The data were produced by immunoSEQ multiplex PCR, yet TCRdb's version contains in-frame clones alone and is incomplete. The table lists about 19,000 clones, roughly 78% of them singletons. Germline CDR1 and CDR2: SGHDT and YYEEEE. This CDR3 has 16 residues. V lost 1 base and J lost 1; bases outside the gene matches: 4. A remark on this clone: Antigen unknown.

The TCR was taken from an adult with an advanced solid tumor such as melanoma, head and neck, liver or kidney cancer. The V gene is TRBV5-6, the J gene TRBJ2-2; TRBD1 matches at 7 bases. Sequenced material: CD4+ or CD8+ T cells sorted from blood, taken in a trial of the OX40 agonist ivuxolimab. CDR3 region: CASSLKTGLNTGELFF. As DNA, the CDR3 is TGTGCCAGCAGCTTGAAGACAGGGCTGAACACCGGGGAGCTGTTTTTT.